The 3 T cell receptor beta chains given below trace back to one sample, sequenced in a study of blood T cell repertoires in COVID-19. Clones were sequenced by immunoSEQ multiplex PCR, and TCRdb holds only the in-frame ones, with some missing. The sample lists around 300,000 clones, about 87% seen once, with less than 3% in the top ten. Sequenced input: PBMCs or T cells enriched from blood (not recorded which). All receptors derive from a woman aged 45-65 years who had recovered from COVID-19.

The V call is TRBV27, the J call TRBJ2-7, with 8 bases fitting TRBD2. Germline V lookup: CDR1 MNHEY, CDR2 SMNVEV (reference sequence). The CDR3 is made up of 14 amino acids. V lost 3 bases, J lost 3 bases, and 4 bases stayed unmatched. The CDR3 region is CASSFSGIYYEQYF. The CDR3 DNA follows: TGTGCCAGCAGTTTTAGCGGGATCTACTACGAGCAGTACTTC.

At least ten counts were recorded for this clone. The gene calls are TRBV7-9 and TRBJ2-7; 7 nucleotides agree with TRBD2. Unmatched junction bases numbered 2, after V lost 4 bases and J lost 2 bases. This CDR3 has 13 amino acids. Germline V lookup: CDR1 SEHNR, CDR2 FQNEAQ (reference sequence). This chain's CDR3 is CASSSGRAYEQYF. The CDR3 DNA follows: TGTGCCAGCAGCTCTGGGAGGGCCTACGAGCAGTACTTC.

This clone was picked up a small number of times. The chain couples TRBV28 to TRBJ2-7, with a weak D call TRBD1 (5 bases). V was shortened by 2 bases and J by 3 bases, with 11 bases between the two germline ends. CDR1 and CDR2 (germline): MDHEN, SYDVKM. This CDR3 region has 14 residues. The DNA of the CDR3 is TGTGCCAGCAGTTTAAGCGACAGCAACTACGAGCAGTACTTC. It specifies CASSLSDSNYEQYF.